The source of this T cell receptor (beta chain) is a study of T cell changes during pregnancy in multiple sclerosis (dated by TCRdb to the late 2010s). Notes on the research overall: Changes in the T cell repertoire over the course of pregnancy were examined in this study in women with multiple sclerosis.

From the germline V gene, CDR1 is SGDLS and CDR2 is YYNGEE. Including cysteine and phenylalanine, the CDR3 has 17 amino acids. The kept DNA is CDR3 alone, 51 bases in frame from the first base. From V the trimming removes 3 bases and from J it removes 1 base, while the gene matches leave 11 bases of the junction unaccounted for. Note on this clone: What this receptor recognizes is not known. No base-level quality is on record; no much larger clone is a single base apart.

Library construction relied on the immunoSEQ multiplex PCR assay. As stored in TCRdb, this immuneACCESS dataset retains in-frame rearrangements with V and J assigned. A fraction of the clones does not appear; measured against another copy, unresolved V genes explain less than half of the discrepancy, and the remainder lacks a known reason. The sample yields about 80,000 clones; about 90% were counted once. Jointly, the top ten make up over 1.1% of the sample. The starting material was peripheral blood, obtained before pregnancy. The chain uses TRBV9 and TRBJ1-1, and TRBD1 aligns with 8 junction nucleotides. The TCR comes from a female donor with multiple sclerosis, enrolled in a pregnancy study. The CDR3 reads CASSETGVGWANTEAFF. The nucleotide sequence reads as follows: TGTGCCAGCAGCGAGACAGGGGTGGGGTGGGCGAACACTGAAGCTTTCTTT.